This T cell receptor beta chain was captured by sequencing in a study of a mutant IDH1 vaccine in newly diagnosed glioma. As for the study in general: Treatment recipients were about 62% male and around 40% female, and their mean age was roughly 44 years. Those enrolled had earlier been treated with radiotherapy, temozolomide, or both, mostly both.

This CDR3 has 16 residues. Germline V gene data show CDR1 as LGHNA and CDR2 as YSLEER. V lost 1 base, J lost 5 bases, and 8 bases stayed unmatched. Sequenced by immunoSEQ multiplex PCR; TCRdb stores in-frame clones only, minus some. The sample has fewer than 85,000 clones; roughly four fifths are singletons. Study findings and constraints: Among top peripheral T cell clonotypes, changes seemed unrelated to pseudoprogression.

To note about this clone: Its specificity is unknown.

Time point noted: week 47, end of study. Each vaccine dose was 300 ug of mutant IDH1 20-mer peptide, with topical imiquimod. Astrocytomas that were new, WHO grade 3 or 4, IDH1-mutant and ATRX-lost were present in the donors. Sequencing used PBMCs, obtained from a glioma patient whose treatment included an IDH1 peptide vaccine. The sequence was obtained from a man aged 35 to 55 with glioma. The V call is TRBV4-3, the J call TRBJ2-3, with 8 bases aligning to TRBD2. For the CDR3, the DNA is TGCGCCAGCAGCCAAGGCGCCACCGGGGGGGGAGATACGCAGTATTTT. Translated: CASSQGATGGGDTQYF.